The 17 T cell receptor beta chains listed next were all sequenced from one sample in a study of cytomegalovirus exposure and HLA in healthy donors. PCR employed 60 Vbeta and 13 Jbeta primers. Data came from immunoSEQ multiplex PCR; TCRdb stores just in-frame clones and leaves some out. The sample lists some 120,000 clones; roughly 80% were seen once. Sequencing was performed on PBMCs. These TCRs come from a young man in good health and CMV-seronegative.

The genes are TRBV2 and TRBJ2-2, with 9 bases aligning to TRBD2. The V gene end was trimmed by 6 bases and the J gene end by 4 bases; junction bases not matched to a gene: 12. Germline CDR1 reads SNHLY; CDR2 reads FYNNEI. The CDR3 covers 17 residues. CDR3 nucleotides: TGTGCCAGCAGCCCCGCGATGCGCGGGGGGGGCACCGGGGAGCTGTTTTTT. It is translated as CASSPAMRGGGTGELFF.

The chain combines TRBV7-2 with TRBJ2-7, with 9 bases identical to TRBD1. This CDR3 has 14 amino acids. CDR1 SGHTA and CDR2 FQGNSA come from the germline V gene. V lost 6 bases to trimming and J lost 5 bases; unmatched junction nucleotides: 8. CDR3 in amino acids: CASSSWGQGHEQYF. The CDR3, as DNA: TGTGCCAGCAGTTCGTGGGGACAGGGCCACGAGCAGTACTTC.

In DNA, the CDR3 is TGTGCCAGCAGCTTAAGGGGCAGGGGTAATCAGCCCCAGCATTTT. Translation gives CASSLRGRGNQPQHF. This chain connects TRBV7-8 to TRBJ1-5, with D possibly being TRBD1 (6 bases). Per the germline V gene, CDR1 is SGHVS and CDR2 is FQNEAQ. Between the trimmed V and J ends, which lost 2 bases and 4 bases, there was a span of 12 bases. This CDR3 has 15 residues.

Details on this clone: At one of its ends the junction is not consistent with the germline gene, which may arise from a read error. The V call is TRBV28, the J call TRBJ2-5, with TRBD2 matching over 9 bases. CDR1 and CDR2 from the germline V gene are MDHEN and SYDVKM. The length of the CDR3 is 16 residues. CDR3 in amino acids: CASSPGTSRQTLLTNF. In DNA form, the CDR3 reads TGTGCCAGCAGTCCCGGGACTAGCAGACAAACCCTCTTGACGAACTTC.

The J gene is TRBJ1-1, the V gene TRBV5-6, with 9 bases matching TRBD1. The V gene end was trimmed by 6 bases and the J gene end by 5 bases; junction bases not matched to a gene: 8. Germline values: CDR1 SGHDT, CDR2 YYEEEE. CDR3 length equals 14 residues. CDR3 loop: CASIRDRVGTEAFF. CDR3 coding DNA: TGTGCCAGCATCCGGGACAGGGTGGGAACTGAAGCTTTCTTT.

The chain uses TRBV7-8 and TRBJ1-1; tentative D call: TRBD1 (5 bases). The germline V gene has CDR1 SGHVS and CDR2 FQNEAQ. The V gene lost 5 bases and the J gene lost 3 bases, with 16 bases spanning the gap. The CDR3 loop spans 15 amino acids. DNA of the CDR3: TGTGCCAGCAGCCTCTCGGCTCCGGGGGACACTGAAGCTTTCTTT. Amino acid sequence: CASSLSAPGDTEAFF.

V usage is TRBV9 and J usage is TRBJ2-3; TRBD2 aligns across 12 bases. Per germline, CDR1 SGDLS and CDR2 YYNGEE. This CDR3 is 17 amino acids long. The V gene end was trimmed by 4 bases and the J gene end by 3 bases; junction bases not matched to a gene: 9. The CDR3 DNA sequence: TGTGCCAGCAGCCCCCGGGCTAGCGGGGGGGTTACAGATACGCAGTATTTT. Protein: CASSPRASGGVTDTQYF.

The chain combines TRBV19 with TRBJ2-2; maybe TRBD2 (6 bases). V was shortened by 3 bases and J by 0 bases, with 14 bases between the two germline ends. The CDR3 loop spans 17 amino acids. CDR1 LNHDA and CDR2 SQIVND come from the germline V gene (reference sequence). CDR3 sequence reads: CASSIPMAGSNTGELFF. The CDR3 bases are TGTGCCAGTAGTATCCCCATGGCGGGATCGAACACCGGGGAGCTGTTTTTT.

The chain couples TRBV7-9 to TRBJ2-7, with D possibly matching TRBD2 (6 bases). The germline gives CDR1 SEHNR, CDR2 FQNEAQ (reference sequence). This CDR3 region has 12 residues. V lost 5 bases, J lost 7 bases, and 12 bases lay in between. The CDR3 here is CASSLTGLEQYF. The CDR3, as DNA: TGTGCCAGCAGCCTTACAGGACTAGAGCAGTACTTC.

The chain carries TRBV5-1 and TRBJ1-4, with 7 bases identical to TRBD1. Germline CDR1 is SGHRS and CDR2 is YFSETQ. V dropped 5 bases and J dropped 4; count of bases not matched to a gene: 14. This CDR3 contains 17 residues. CDR3 residues: CASRARPHRGNNEKLFF. The DNA of the CDR3 is TGCGCCAGCAGGGCAAGGCCTCACAGGGGTAATAATGAAAAACTGTTTTTT.

The chain recombines TRBV18 with TRBJ1-1; a possible D gene is TRBD1 (5 bases). This CDR3 region has 14 residues. Trimming shortened V by 6 bases and J by 10 bases, and 21 bases separated the two germline ends. The germline gives CDR1 KGHSH, CDR2 LQKENI. CDR3 sequence (DNA): TGTGCCAGCTCTTCGACAGACCCAGTAGGTGGAGCTTTCTTT. This translates into CASSSTDPVGGAFF.

The chain couples TRBV4-1 to TRBJ2-1; 8 bases align to TRBD1. Unmatched junction bases numbered 10, after V lost 5 bases and J lost 10 bases. Germline V gene sequence: CDR1 MGHRA, CDR2 YSYEKL. There are 14 residues in the CDR3. The CDR3 DNA sequence: TGCGCCAGCAGCTCGGACAGGGAAGTAGACGAGCAGTTCTTC. It is translated as CASSSDREVDEQFF.

The chain employs TRBV29-1 and TRBJ2-3; 7 positions match TRBD2. With 3 bases clipped from V and 3 bases from J, the junction kept 6 bases outside the gene matches. The CDR3 runs to 14 residues. Germline CDR1 and CDR2: SQVTM and ANQGSEA. The CDR3 nucleotides read TGCAGCGTTGAGGTTTGGGAGGGAACAGATACGCAGTATTTT. Its protein is CSVEVWEGTDTQYF.

J is TRBJ1-2 and V is TRBV7-9; D call uncertain. The CDR3 has 13 amino acids. V lost 0 bases to trimming and J lost 5 bases, with 7 bases between them. Germline assignment: CDR1 SEHNR and CDR2 FQNEAQ (reference sequence). CDR3 coding DNA: TGTGCCAGCAGCTTAGCGGCGGTTTATGGCTACACCTTC. This encodes CASSLAAVYGYTF. The variable domain in full, completed from reference TRBV7-9 and TRBJ1-2, reads DTGVSQNPRHKITKRGQNVTFRCDPISEHNRLYWYRQTLGQGPEFLTYFQNEAQLEKSRLLSDRFSAERPKGSFSTLEIQRTEQGDSAMYLCASSLAAVYGYTFGSGTRLTVV.

The chain carries TRBV4-1 and TRBJ1-5; no reliable D call. The germline V and J ends were trimmed by 0 bases and 2 bases, with 14 bases remaining between them. Germline lookup yields CDR1 MGHRA and CDR2 YSYEKL. There are 17 residues in the CDR3. The CDR3, as DNA: TGCGCCAGCAGCCAAGACTATACGGGGAGTGGCAATCAGCCCCAGCATTTT. Translation: CASSQDYTGSGNQPQHF.

This clone is termed medium-sized. This chain connects TRBV12-5 to TRBJ1-1; D not resolved. The germline V and J ends were trimmed by 2 bases and 5 bases, with 9 bases remaining between them. CDR1 LGHNT and CDR2 FRNRAP come from the germline V gene. CDR3 length: 13 amino acids. The CDR3 loop reads CASGLTRGTEAFF. The CDR3 DNA sequence: TGTGCTAGTGGTTTGACCCGGGGTACTGAAGCTTTCTTT.

V and J are TRBV11-2 and TRBJ1-1; 9 positions agree with TRBD1. Trimming at V came to 5 bases and at J to 3 bases, leaving 13 bases not matched to a gene. Germline V CDR1 and CDR2: SGHAT, FQNNGV. The CDR3 is 17 residues long. CDR3: CASSKLVDRGSDTEAFF. CDR3 bases: TGTGCCAGCAGCAAACTCGTGGACAGGGGATCCGACACTGAAGCTTTCTTT.